This paragraph reports one T cell receptor beta chain. It lacks a known antigen. No per-base quality is available; no much larger clone lies one base away. This sample was included in a study of blood T cells in healthy people across ages (dated by TCRdb to about 2015). Some background on the complete study: Template switching captured roughly one uniquely barcoded TCR beta cDNA molecule per two T cells in model experiments. To track age-related changes in TCR beta repertoire diversity, the study relied on deep sequencing normalized with unique cDNA molecular identifiers. The donors were divided into four age groups: young (average approximately 17 years), middle-aged (about 41), aged (about 60) and long-lived (about 84). To avoid experimental bias, donors of different ages were distributed randomly across sequencing lanes. The study analyzed two additional independent replicas of 1 million unique cDNA reads from the same blood draw for two donors, one aged 18 to 30 and one aged 80 or older.

Its CDR3 holds 14 amino acids, cysteine through phenylalanine. Of all the DNA, just the CDR3 is kept, 42 bases in frame from base 1. From a lookup of the germline V gene, CDR1 and CDR2 are SGHTA and FQGNSA. Cut back by 8 bases and 6 bases, the V and J ends lie 19 bases apart. Library generation was performed with 5' RACE. Sequencing instrument: Illumina HiSeq 2500. The second PCR ran for roughly 6 to 11 cycles and used a J-beta primer mix along with a sample-barcoded 5' primer. Each TCR beta cDNA molecule received a unique molecular identifier from a template-switch 5' adaptor carrying 12 random nucleotides. Each sample yielded at least 2.5 million CDR3-containing paired-end reads. First-strand cDNA was synthesized from all RNA with the Mint cDNA synthesis kit, primed by a TRBC-specific oligonucleotide. After uracil-DNA glycosylase treatment, a first 18-cycle PCR used universal primers M1SS and BC2_uni_R on all cDNA. In the authors' own workflow: Each sample was normalized by randomly selecting 1 million high-quality reads, each carrying a distinct molecular identifier. Instead of being binned into consensus sequences, reads that shared molecular identifiers were thrown out. MiTCR, run with a Q25 quality threshold and the strictest error-elimination algorithm, handled CDR3 identification, clonotype clustering and error correction. Lower-bound total TCR beta diversity was estimated with a nonparametric unseen species model using Euler transformation. Through fastp at Q25 and MiXCR, TCRdb rebuilt clones from the public reads, retaining in-frame beta chains. Each CDR3 protein gets just one entry, which takes the most common genes and DNA from the rows behind it. V and J calls and clone size were set by TCRdb, not the authors. The sample contains 1.5 million to 2 million distinct CDR3 sequences, 30% to 35% of them found a single time. Around 10% of the sample is taken by the ten largest.

The donors were roughly 39 Caucasian individuals from Russia, aged roughly 6 to 100 years, who were systemically healthy. Each donor gave about 9.7 milliliters of peripheral blood, drawn into EDTA-treated Vacutainer tubes. Ficoll-Paque density-gradient centrifugation was used to isolate PBMCs, with at least 6 million obtained per sample. Total RNA, at least 5.5 micrograms per sample, was extracted from PBMCs with Trizol reagent. The percentages of naive CD45RAhigh/CD27high T cells were determined by flow cytometry on a PBMC aliquot from every donor. Beyond this particular receptor, the publication reports: Bulk unsorted PBMC profiling prevented conclusive comparison of naive and antigen-experienced compartments. Compared with the aged group, the long-lived group had more naive CD4+ T cells, fewer expanded clones and increased TCR diversity, a pattern suggesting age selection. Estimates of total diversity based on one million sequenced T cells were considered lower bounds and underestimates. Because the CMV infection status of the donors was unknown, age-related changes in expanded clonotypes may potentially have been confounded. As age increased, observed TCR beta diversity per million T cells dropped in a roughly linear way, and a significant reduction was already evident by age 40. Observed TCR beta diversity correlated strongly with the percentage of naive T cells measured by flow cytometry.

The receptor was derived from a woman aged 30 to 39 in good health. This chain is built from TRBV7-2 and TRBJ1-2; matching of 6 bases hints at TRBD1 as the D gene. Sequences were obtained from blood. At the DNA level, the sequence is TGTGCCAGCGGCTCAGGCCCCACAGGGAATGGCTACACCTTC. It codes for CASGSGPTGNGYTF. Here the CDR3 is joined to the reference TRBV7-2 and TRBJ1-2 genes, and the full variable domain is: GAGVSQSPSNKVTEKGKDVELRCDPISGHTALYWYRQSLGQGLEFLIYFQGNSAPDKSGLPSDRFSAERTGGSVSTLTIQRTQQEDSAVYLCASGSGPTGNGYTFGSGTRLTVV.